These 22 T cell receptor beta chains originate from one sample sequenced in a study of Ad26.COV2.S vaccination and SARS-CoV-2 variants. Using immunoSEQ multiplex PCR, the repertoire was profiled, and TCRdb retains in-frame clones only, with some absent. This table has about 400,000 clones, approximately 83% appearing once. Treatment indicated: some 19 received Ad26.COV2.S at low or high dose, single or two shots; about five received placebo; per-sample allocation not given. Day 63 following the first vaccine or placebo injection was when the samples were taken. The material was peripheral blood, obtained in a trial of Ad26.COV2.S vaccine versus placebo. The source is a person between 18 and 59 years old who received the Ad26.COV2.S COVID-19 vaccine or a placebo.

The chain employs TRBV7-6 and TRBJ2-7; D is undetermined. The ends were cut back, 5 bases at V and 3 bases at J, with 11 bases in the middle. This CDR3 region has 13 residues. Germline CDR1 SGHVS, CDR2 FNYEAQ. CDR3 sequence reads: CASSRTLIYEQYF. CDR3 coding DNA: TGTGCCAGCAGCCGGACCTTAATCTACGAGCAGTACTTC.

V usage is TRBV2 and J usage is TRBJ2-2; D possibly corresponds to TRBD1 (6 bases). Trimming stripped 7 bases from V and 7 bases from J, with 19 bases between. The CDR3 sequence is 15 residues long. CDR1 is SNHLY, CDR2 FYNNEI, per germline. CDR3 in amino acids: CASTYLQGKGGELFF. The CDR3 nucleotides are TGTGCCAGCACTTACTTACAGGGAAAGGGCGGGGAGCTGTTTTTT.

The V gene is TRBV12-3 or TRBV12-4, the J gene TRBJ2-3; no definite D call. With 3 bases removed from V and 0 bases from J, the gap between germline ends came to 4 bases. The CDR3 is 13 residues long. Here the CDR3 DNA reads TGTGCCAGCAGTTTGATCAGCACAGATACGCAGTATTTT. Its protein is CASSLISTDTQYF.

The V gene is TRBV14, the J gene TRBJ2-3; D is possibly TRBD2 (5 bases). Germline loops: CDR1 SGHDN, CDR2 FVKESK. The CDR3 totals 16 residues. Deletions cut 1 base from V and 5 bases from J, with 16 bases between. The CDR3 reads CASSQVGRGPQDTQYF. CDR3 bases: TGTGCCAGCAGCCAAGTAGGGCGCGGGCCTCAAGATACGCAGTATTTT.

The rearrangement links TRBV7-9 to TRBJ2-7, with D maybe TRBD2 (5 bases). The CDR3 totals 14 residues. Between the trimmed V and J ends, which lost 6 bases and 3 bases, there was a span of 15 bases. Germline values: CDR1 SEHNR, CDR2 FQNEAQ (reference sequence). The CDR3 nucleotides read TGTGCCAGCAGTCCCAAGGTAGGAGGCTACGAGCAGTACTTC. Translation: CASSPKVGGYEQYF.

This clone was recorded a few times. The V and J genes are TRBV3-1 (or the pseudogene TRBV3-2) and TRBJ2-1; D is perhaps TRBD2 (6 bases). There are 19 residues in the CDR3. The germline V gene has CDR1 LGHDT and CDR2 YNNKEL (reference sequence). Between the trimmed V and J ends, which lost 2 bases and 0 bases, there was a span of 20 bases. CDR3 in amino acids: CASSQTPLRGPSSYNEQFF. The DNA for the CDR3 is TGTGCCAGCAGCCAAACCCCACTGCGGGGTCCTTCCTCCTACAATGAGCAGTTCTTC.

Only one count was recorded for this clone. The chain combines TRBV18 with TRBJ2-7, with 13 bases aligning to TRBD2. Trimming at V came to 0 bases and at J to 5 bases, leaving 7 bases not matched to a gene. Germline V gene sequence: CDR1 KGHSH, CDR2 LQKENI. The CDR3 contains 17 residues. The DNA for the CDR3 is TGTGCCAGCTCACCACCGGGTGGACTAGCGGGGGTCCACGAGCAGTACTTC. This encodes CASSPPGGLAGVHEQYF.

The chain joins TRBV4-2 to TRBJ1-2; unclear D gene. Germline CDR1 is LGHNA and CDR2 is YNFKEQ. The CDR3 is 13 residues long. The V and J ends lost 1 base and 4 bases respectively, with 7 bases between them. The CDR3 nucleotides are TGTGCCAGCAGCCAAGGAGGTACCTATGGCTACACCTTC. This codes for CASSQGGTYGYTF.

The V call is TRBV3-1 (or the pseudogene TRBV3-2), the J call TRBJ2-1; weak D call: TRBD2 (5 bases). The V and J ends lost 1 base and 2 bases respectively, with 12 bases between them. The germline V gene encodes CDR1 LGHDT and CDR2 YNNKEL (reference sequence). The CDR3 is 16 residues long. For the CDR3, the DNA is TGTGCCAGCAGCCAAGTGATGCTAGCTGCCTACAATGAGCAGTTCTTC. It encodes CASSQVMLAAYNEQFF.

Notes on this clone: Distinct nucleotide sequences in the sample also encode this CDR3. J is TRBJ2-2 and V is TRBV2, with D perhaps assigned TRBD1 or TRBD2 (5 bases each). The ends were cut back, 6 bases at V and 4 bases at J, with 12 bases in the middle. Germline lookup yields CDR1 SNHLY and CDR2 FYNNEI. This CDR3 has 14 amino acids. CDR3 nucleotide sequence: TGTGCCAGCAGGGGGACCTCAGGCACCGGGGAGCTGTTTTTT. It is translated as CASRGTSGTGELFF.

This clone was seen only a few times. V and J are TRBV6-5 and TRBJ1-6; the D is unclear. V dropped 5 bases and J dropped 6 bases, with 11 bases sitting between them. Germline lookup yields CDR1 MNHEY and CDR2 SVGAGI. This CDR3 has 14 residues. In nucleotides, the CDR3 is TGTGCCAGCAGTCCTGGACGGCTTAATTCACCCCTCCACTTT. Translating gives CASSPGRLNSPLHF.

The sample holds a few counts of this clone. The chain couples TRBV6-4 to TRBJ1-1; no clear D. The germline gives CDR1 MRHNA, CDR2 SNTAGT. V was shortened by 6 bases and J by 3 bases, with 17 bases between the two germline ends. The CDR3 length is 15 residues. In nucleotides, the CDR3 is TGTGCCAGCAGGGCGATTGGGCAACGGGACACTGAAGCTTTCTTT. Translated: CASRAIGQRDTEAFF.

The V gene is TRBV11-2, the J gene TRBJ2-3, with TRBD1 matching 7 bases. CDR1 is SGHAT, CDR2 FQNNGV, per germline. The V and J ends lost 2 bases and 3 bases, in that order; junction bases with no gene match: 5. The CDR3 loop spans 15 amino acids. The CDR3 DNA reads TGTGCCAGCAGCTTACAGCCAGGGGGAACAGATACGCAGTATTTT. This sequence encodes CASSLQPGGTDTQYF.

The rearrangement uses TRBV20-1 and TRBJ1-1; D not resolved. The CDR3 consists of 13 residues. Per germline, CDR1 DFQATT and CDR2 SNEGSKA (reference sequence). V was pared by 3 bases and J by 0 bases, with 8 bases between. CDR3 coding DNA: TGCAGTGCTAGTTTGCGGTTGAACACTGAAGCTTTCTTT. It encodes CSASLRLNTEAFF.

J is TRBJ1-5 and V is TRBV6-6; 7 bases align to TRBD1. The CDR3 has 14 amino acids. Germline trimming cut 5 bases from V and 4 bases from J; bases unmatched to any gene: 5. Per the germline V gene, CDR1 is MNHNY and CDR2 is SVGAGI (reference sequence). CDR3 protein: CASSDDRVNQPQHF. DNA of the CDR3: TGTGCCAGCAGTGACGACAGGGTTAATCAGCCCCAGCATTTT.

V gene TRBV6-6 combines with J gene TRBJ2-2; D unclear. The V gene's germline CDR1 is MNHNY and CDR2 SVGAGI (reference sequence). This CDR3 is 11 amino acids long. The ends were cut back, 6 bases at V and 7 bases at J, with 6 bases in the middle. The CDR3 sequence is CASSLRGELFF. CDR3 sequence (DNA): TGTGCCAGCAGCCTCCGCGGGGAGCTGTTTTTT.

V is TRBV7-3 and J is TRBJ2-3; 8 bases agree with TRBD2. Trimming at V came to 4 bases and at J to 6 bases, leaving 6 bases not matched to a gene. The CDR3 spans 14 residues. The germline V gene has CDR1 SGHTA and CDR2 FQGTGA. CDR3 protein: CASSSQRERDTQYF. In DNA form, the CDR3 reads TGTGCCAGCAGCTCCCAGCGGGAGAGGGATACGCAGTATTTT.

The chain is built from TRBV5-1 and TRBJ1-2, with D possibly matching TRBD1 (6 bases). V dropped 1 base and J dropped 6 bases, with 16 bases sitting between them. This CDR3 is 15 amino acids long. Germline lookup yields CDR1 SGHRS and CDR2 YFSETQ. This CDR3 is CASSLWADRTDGYTF. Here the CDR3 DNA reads TGCGCCAGCAGCTTGTGGGCCGACAGGACTGATGGCTACACCTTC.

The CDR3 protein is CASSLTGTGLMNTEAFF. The CDR3 bases are TGCGCCAGCAGCTTGACCGGGACAGGGCTAATGAACACTGAAGCTTTCTTT. The J gene is TRBJ1-1, the V gene TRBV5-1; 9 nucleotides agree with TRBD1. J was trimmed by 0 bases and V by 1 base; bases with no gene match: 7. The CDR3 is made up of 17 amino acids. From germline, CDR1 is SGHRS and CDR2 YFSETQ.

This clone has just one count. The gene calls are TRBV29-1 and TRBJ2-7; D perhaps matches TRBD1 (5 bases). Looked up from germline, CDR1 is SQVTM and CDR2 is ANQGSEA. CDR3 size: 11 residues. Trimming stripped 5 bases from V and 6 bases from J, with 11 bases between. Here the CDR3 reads CSVNGASEQYF. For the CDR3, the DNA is TGCAGCGTTAATGGGGCTAGCGAGCAGTACTTC.

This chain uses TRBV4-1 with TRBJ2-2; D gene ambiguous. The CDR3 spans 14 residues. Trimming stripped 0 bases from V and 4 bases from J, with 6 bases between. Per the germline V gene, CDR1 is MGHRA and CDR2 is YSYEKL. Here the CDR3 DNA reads TGCGCCAGCAGCCAAGATAGGGTCACCGGGGAGCTGTTTTTT. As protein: CASSQDRVTGELFF.

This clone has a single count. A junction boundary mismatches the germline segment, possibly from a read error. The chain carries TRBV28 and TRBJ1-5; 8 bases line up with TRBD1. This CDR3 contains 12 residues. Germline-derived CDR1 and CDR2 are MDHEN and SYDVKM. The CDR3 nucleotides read TGTGCCAGCAGTTCGAGACAGGGGCTCCAAAATTTT. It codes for CASSSRQGLQNF.